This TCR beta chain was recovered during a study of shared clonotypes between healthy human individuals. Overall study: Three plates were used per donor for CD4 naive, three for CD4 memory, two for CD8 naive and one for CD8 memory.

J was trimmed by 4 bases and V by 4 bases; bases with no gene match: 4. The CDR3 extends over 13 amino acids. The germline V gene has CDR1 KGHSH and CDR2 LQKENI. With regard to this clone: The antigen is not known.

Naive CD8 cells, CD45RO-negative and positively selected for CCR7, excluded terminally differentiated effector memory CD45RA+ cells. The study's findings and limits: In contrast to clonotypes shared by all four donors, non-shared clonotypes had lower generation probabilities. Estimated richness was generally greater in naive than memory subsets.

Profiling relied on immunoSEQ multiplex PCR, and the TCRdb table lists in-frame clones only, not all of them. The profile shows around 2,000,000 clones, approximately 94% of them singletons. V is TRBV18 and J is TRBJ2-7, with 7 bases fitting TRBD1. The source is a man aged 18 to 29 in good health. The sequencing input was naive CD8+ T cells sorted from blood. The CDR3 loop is CASSRPGQYEQYF. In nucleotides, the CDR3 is TGTGCCAGCTCACGACCGGGACAGTACGAGCAGTACTTC.